This T cell receptor beta chain was captured by sequencing in a study of shared clonotypes between healthy human individuals. The V and J ends lost 11 bases and 5 bases respectively, with 21 bases between them. CDR1 MNHNS and CDR2 SASEGT come from the germline V gene. The CDR3 totals 14 residues. The study's findings and limits: Compared with memory subsets, naive subsets generally had larger estimated richness. Apart from blood, nothing was sampled; tissue repertoires likely differ. A handful of donors shared about 5% of their naive CD4 clonotypes.

Several immunoSEQ plates received, in even portions, the genomic DNA of each subset. Sequencing was performed with immunoSEQ multiplex PCR; in TCRdb, only in-frame clones are kept and a portion is missing. Of about 2,100,000 clones detected, 85% to 95% appear once; the ten largest clones hold more than 1.5%. With respect to this clone: Its antigen is currently unknown.

Naive-designated CD8 cells lacked CD45RO, were positively enriched for CCR7, and omitted terminally differentiated effector memory CD45RA+ cells. Sequenced: naive CD8+ T cells from PBMCs. The chain is built from TRBV6-1 and TRBJ2-5; TRBD2 might be the D (5 bases). This clonotype was sampled from a man between 18 and 35 years old in good health. Some clones in this sample may be carry-over from other donors' samples. The CDR3 region has the DNA TGTGCCGCGGGCCCGGAGCTGACGTATGAGACCCAGTACTTC. It encodes CAAGPELTYETQYF.